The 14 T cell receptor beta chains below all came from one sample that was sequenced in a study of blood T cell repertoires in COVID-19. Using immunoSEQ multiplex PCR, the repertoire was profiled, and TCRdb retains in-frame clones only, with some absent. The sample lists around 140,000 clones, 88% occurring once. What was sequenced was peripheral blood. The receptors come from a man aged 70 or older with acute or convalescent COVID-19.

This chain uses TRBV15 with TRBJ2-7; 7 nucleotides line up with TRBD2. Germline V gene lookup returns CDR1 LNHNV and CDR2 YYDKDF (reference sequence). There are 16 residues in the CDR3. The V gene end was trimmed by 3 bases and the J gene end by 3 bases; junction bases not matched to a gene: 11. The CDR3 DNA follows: TGTGCCACCAGCAGTTGGGGGGGGGAGACTATCTACGAGCAGTACTTC. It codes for CATSSWGGETIYEQYF.

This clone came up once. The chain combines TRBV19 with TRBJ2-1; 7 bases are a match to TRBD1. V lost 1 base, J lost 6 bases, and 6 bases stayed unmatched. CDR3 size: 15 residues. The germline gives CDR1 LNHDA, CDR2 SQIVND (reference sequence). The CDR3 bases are TGTGCCAGTAGTATAGGAGGGGGCGCGGGCAATGAGCAGTTCTTC. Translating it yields CASSIGGGAGNEQFF. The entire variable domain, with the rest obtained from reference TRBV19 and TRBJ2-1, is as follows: DGGITQSPKYLFRKEGQNVTLSCEQNLNHDAMYWYRQDPGQGLRLIYYSQIVNDFQKGDIAEGYSVSREKKESFPLTVTSAQKNPTAFYLCASSIGGGAGNEQFFGPGTRLTVL.

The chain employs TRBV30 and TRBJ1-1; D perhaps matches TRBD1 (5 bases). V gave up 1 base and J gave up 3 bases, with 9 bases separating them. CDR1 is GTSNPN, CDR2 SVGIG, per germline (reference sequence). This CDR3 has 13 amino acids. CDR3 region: CAWSEAGHTEAFF. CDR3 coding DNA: TGTGCCTGGAGTGAGGCAGGGCACACTGAAGCTTTCTTT.

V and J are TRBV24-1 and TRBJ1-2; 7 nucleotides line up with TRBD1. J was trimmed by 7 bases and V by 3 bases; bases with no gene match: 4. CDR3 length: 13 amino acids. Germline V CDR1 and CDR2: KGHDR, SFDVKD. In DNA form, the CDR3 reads TGTGCCACCAGTGATAATCACAGGGGTGGCTACACCTTC. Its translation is CATSDNHRGGYTF.

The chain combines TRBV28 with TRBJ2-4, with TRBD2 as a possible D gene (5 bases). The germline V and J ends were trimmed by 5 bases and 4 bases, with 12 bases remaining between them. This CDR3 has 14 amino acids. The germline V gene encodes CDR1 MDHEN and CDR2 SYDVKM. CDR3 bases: TGTGCCAGCAGTCCACAGAGGGCGAAAAACATTCAGTACTTC. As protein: CASSPQRAKNIQYF.

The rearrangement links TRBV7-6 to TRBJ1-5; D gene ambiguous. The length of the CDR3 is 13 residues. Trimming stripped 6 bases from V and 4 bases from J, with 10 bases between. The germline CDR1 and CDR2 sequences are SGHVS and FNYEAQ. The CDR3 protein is CASSSSWNQPQHF. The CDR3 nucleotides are TGTGCCAGCAGTTCGAGTTGGAATCAGCCCCAGCATTTT. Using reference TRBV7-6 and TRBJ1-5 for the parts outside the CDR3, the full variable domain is GAGVSQSPRYKVTKRGQDVALRCDPISGHVSLYWYRQALGQGPEFLTYFNYEAQQDKSGLPNDRFSAERPEGSISTLTIQRTEQRDSAMYRCASSSSWNQPQHFGDGTRLSIL.

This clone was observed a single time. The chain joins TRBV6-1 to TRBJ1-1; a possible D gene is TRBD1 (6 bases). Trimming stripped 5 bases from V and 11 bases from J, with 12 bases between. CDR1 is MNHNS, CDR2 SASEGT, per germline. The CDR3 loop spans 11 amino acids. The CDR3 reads CASSRGQSAFF. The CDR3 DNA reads TGTGCCAGCAGTAGAGGACAGTCGGCTTTCTTT.

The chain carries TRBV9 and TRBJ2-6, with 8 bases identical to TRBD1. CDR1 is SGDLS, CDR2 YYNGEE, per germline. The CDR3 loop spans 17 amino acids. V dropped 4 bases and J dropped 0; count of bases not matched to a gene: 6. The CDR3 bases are TGTGCCAGCAGCCTACGACAGGGGAGCTCTGGGGCCAACGTCCTGACTTTC. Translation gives CASSLRQGSSGANVLTF.

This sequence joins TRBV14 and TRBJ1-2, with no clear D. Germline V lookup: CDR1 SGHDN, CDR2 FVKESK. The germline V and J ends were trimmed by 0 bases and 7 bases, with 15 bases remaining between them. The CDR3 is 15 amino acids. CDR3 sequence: CASSQEVRSVGGYTF. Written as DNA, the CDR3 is TGTGCCAGCAGCCAAGAAGTTAGGAGTGTGGGTGGCTACACCTTC.

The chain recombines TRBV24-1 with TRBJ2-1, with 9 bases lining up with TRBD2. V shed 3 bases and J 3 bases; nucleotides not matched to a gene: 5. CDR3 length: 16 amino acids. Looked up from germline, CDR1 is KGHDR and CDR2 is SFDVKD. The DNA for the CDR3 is TGTGCCACCAGTGATCCGCGGGGGGGCAGCTACAATGAGCAGTTCTTC. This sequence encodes CATSDPRGGSYNEQFF.

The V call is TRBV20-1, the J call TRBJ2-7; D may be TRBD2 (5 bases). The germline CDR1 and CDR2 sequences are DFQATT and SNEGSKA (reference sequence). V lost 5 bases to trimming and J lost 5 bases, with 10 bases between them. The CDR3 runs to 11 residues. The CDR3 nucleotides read TGCAGTGCTTCACTAGTCCACGAGCAGTACTTC. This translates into CSASLVHEQYF.

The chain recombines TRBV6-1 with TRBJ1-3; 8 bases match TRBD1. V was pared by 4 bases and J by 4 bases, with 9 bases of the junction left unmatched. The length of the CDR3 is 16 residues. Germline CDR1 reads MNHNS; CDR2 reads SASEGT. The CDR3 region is CASSASPTGVGNTIYF. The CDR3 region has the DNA TGTGCCAGCAGTGCAAGCCCGACAGGGGTCGGAAACACCATATATTTT.

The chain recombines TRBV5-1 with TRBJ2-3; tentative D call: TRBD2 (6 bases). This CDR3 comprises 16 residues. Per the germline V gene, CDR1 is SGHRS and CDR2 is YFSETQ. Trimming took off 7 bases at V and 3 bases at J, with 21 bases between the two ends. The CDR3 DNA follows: TGCGCCAGCCGCCGCGGGTCTAGCGTCAGGACAGATACGCAGTATTTT. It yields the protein CASRRGSSVRTDTQYF. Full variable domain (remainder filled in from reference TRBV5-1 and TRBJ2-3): KAGVTQTPRYLIKTRGQQVTLSCSPISGHRSVSWYQQTPGQGLQFLFEYFSETQRNKGNFPGRFSGRQFSNSRSEMNVSTLELGDSALYLCASRRGSSVRTDTQYFGPGTRLTVL.

The CDR3: CASRPSGGYNEQFF. CDR3 nucleotides: TGTGCCAGCAGGCCTTCTGGAGGGTACAATGAGCAGTTCTTC. V is TRBV6-5 and J is TRBJ2-1; D perhaps matches TRBD2 (6 bases). There are 14 residues in the CDR3. Looked up from germline, CDR1 is MNHEY and CDR2 is SVGAGI. With 6 bases removed from V and 4 bases from J, the gap between germline ends came to 13 bases.